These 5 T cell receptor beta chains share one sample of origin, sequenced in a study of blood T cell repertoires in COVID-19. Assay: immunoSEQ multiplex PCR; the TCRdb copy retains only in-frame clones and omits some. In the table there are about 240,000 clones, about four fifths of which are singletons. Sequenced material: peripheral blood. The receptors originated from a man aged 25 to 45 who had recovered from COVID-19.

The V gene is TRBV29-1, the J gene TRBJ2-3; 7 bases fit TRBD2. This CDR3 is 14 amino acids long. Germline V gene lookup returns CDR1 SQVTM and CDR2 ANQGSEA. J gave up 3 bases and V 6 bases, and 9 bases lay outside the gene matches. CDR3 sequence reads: CSVLGGSATDTQYF. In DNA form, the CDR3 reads TGCAGCGTGCTCGGGGGGTCCGCGACAGATACGCAGTATTTT.

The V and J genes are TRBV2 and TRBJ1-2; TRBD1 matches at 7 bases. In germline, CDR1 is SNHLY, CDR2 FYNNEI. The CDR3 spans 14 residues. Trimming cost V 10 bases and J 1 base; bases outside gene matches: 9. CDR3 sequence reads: CATETGQLNYGYTF. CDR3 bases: TGTGCCACAGAAACGGGACAGCTTAACTATGGCTACACCTTC.

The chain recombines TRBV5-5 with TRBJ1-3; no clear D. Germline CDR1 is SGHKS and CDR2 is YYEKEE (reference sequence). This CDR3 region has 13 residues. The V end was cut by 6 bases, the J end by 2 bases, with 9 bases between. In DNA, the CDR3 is TGTGCCAGCACACTGGTGGCTGGAAACACCATATATTTT. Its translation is CASTLVAGNTIYF.

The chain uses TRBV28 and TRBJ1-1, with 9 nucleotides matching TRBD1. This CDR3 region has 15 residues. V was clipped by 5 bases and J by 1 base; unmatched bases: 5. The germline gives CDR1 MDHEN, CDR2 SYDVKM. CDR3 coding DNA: TGTGCCAGCAGTCCCCTGGGACAGGGGAACACTGAAGCTTTCTTT. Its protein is CASSPLGQGNTEAFF.

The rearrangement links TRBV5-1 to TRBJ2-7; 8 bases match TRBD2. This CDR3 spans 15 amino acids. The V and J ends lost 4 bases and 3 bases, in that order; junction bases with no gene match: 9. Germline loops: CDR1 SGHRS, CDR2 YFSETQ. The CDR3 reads CASSERAGGSYEQYF. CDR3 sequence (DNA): TGCGCCAGCAGCGAGAGGGCGGGGGGAAGCTACGAGCAGTACTTC.